This entry is about one TCR beta chain. Its target is not known. The data are from a study of cytomegalovirus exposure and HLA in healthy donors. Broader study findings: As a later analysis showed, several of the most significant clusters appeared to be linked to common viral pathogens. DRB1 showed the most TCR associations and HLA-C the fewest in a later analysis, as rates varied by HLA locus.

PCR amplification relied on 60 Vbeta primers (plus 13 Jbeta primers). Generated by immunoSEQ multiplex PCR, the TCRdb table keeps only in-frame clones and is missing some. This table has about 190,000 clones, 81% appearing once. The length of the CDR3 is 14 residues. The V gene end was trimmed by 4 bases and the J gene end by 5 bases; junction bases not matched to a gene: 4. Germline CDR1 is SGHKS and CDR2 is YYEKEE (reference sequence). The rearrangement uses TRBV5-5 and TRBJ2-7; 12 bases align to TRBD1. Sample: PBMCs. The sequence was obtained from a middle-aged man in good health and CMV-seropositive. The CDR3 DNA reads TGTGCCAGCAGCCCGGGACAGGGGGCGCACGAGCAGTACTTC. This sequence encodes CASSPGQGAHEQYF.